This T cell receptor (beta chain) was captured in a study of blood T cell repertoires in COVID-19. About the research overall: T cells, B-cell-depleted T cells, or PBMCs provided the cDNA or gDNA that served as material.

Source study methods: Estimation of nucleated cell counts relied on the amplification of reference gene primers. Libraries were prepared by immunoSEQ multiplex PCR; TCRdb keeps only in-frame clonotypes and omits some of them. The DNA was the basis for D and trimming; V, J and clone size are from that table. The sample records some 460,000 clones, about 89% being singletons. This CDR3 has 14 residues. Germline V lookup: CDR1 MNHEY, CDR2 SMNVEV (reference sequence). V was trimmed by 6 bases and J by 2 bases, leaving 13 bases between them. The genes are TRBV27 and TRBJ2-5, with D maybe TRBD1 (7 bases). This receptor was obtained from a woman in her 30s with acute or convalescent COVID-19. The specimen sequenced was peripheral blood. CDR3 sequence (DNA): TGTGCCAGCAGACGCGGGACAGCTCAAGAGACCCAGTACTTC. It encodes CASRRGTAQETQYF.